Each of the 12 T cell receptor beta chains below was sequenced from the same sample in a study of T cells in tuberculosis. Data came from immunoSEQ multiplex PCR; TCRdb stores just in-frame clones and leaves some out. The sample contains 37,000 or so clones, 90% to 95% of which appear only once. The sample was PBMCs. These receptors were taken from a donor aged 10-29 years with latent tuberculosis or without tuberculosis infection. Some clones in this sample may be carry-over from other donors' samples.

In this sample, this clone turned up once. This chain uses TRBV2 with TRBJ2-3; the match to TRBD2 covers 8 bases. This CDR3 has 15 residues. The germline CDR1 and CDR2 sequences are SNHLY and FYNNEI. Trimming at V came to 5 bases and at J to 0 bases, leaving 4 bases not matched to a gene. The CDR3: CASSTTGGSTDTQYF. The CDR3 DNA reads TGTGCCAGCAGTACTACGGGGGGGAGCACAGATACGCAGTATTTT.

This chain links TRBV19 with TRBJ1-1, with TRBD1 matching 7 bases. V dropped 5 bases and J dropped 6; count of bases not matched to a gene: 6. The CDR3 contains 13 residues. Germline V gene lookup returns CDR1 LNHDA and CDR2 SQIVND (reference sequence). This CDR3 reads CASSDRQGAEAFF. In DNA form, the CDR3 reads TGTGCCAGTAGTGATCGACAGGGCGCTGAAGCTTTCTTT.

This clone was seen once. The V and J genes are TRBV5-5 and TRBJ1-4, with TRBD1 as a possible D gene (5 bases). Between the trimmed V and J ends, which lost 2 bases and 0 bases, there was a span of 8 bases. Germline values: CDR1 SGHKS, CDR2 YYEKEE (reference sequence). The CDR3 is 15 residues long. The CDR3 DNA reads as TGTGCCAGCAGCTTCACGGGGGCAACTAATGAAAAACTGTTTTTT. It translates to CASSFTGATNEKLFF.

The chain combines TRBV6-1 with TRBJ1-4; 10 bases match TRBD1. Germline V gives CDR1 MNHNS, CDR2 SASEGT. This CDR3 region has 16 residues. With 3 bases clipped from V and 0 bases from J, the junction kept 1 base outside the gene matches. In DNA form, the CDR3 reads TGTGCCAGCAGTGAGGGGACAGGGGCAACTAATGAAAAACTGTTTTTT. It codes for CASSEGTGATNEKLFF.

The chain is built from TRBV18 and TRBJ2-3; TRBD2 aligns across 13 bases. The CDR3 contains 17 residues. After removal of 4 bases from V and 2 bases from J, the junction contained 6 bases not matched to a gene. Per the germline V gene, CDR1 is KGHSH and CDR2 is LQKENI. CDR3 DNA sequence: TGTGCCAGCTCACAACGGACTAGCGGGGGTATCACAGATACGCAGTATTTT. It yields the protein CASSQRTSGGITDTQYF. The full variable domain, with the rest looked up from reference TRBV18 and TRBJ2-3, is NAGVMQNPRHLVRRRGQEARLRCSPMKGHSHVYWYRQLPEEGLKFMVYLQKENIIDESGMPKERFSAEFPKEGPSILRIQQVVRGDSAAYFCASSQRTSGGITDTQYFGPGTRLTVL.

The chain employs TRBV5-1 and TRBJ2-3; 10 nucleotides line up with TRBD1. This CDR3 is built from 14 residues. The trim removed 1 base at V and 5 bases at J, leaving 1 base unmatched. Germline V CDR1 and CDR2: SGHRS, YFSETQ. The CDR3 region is CASSLWTGGDTQYF. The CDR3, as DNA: TGCGCCAGCAGCTTGTGGACAGGGGGAGATACGCAGTATTTT.

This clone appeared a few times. In DNA, the CDR3 is TGCGCCAGCAGCCAAGGACTGAACACCGGGGAGCTGTTTTTT. Residues: CASSQGLNTGELFF. The chain has TRBV4-1 and TRBJ2-2; D gene uncertain. Trimming removed 1 base at V and 1 base at J, with 4 bases between. The length of the CDR3 is 14 residues. Germline V CDR1 and CDR2: MGHRA, YSYEKL.

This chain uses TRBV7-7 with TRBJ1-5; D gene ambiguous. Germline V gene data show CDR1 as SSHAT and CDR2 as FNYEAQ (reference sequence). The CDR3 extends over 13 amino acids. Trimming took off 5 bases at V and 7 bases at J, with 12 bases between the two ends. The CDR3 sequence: CASSPNEGQPQHF. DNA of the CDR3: TGTGCCAGCAGCCCGAACGAGGGCCAGCCCCAGCATTTT.

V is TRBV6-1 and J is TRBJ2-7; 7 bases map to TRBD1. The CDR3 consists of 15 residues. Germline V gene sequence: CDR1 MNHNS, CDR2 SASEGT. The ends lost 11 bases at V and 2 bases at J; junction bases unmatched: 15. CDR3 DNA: TGTGCCGCCTCGATAATAGGGACAGCAGCCTACGAGCAGTACTTC. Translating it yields CAASIIGTAAYEQYF.

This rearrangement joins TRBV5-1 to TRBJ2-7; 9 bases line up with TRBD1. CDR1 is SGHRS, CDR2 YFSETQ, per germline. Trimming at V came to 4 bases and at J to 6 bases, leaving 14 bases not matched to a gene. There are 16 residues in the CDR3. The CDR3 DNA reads TGCGCCAGCAGCAGGATCCGGGACAGGGAGGGCGCCGAGCAGTACTTC. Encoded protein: CASSRIRDREGAEQYF.

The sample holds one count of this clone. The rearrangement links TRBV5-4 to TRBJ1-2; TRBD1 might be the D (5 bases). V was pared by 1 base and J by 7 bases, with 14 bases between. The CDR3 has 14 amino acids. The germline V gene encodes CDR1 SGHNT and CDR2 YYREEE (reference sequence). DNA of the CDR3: TGTGCCAGCAGCTTGAACGGGGGGTTTTCTGGCTACACCTTC. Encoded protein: CASSLNGGFSGYTF.

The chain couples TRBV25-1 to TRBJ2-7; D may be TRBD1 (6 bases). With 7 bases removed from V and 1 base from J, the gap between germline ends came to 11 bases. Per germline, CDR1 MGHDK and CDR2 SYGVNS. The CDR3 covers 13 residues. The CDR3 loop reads CASTHTGSYEQYF. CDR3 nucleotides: TGTGCCAGCACTCACACAGGGTCCTACGAGCAGTACTTC.